These 20 T cell receptor beta chains share one sample of origin, sequenced in a study of T cells after somatic rescue of genetic block. The assay was immunoSEQ multiplex PCR, and TCRdb's table has in-frame clones only and misses some. Of 50,000 to 60,000 clones listed, approximately 96% are singletons. Material for sequencing was peripheral blood mononuclear cells (PBMCs). The origin of the receptors is a child in the first two years of life.

This clone was observed a single time. The rearrangement uses TRBV11-2 and TRBJ1-5, with a weak D call TRBD1 (6 bases). The germline V gene has CDR1 SGHAT and CDR2 FQNNGV. CDR3 size: 15 residues. V lost 0 bases, J lost 2 bases, and 8 bases lay in between. CDR3 coding DNA: TGTGCCAGCAGCTTAGAGGGGGCGGGCAATCAGCCCCAGCATTTT. Residues: CASSLEGAGNQPQHF.

This sequence joins TRBV6-5 and TRBJ1-5; no reliable D call. Germline V lookup: CDR1 MNHEY, CDR2 SVGAGI. V lost 6 bases and J 0 bases, leaving 12 bases between the germline ends. This CDR3 has 15 amino acids. CDR3 sequence (DNA): TGTGCCAGCAGCTACGCGCGTTATAGCAATCAGCCCCAGCATTTT. Translated: CASSYARYSNQPQHF.

V usage is TRBV5-1 and J usage is TRBJ2-5; possibly TRBD1 or TRBD2 for D (7 bases each). Germline assignment: CDR1 SGHRS and CDR2 YFSETQ. The V end was cut by 4 bases, the J end by 1 base, with 14 bases between. The CDR3 runs to 15 residues. The CDR3 region has the DNA TGCGCCAGCAGCAGGGGGCTAGCGGTCCAAGAGACCCAGTACTTC. This encodes CASSRGLAVQETQYF.

The rearrangement joins TRBV27 to TRBJ1-3; D is undetermined. The CDR3 covers 11 residues. Germline V gene sequence: CDR1 MNHEY, CDR2 SMNVEV (reference sequence). V was clipped by 3 bases and J by 16 bases, with 13 bases between them. Here the CDR3 reads CASSFPIGCYF. The CDR3 DNA reads as TGTGCCAGCAGTTTCCCGATTGGGTGCTATTTT.

This chain links TRBV21-1 with TRBJ2-4; the table calls TRBD2, which could not be checked here. TRBV21-1 counts as a pseudogene. CDR3 size: 18 residues. DNA of the CDR3: TGTGCCAGCAGCAAAGAGGGTTGGGAGTGCCTAGGCAAAAACATTCAGTACTTC. Translated, it gives CASSKEGWECLGKNIQYF.

CDR3 loop: CASSYTNYGYTF. The CDR3 bases are TGCGCCAGCAGCTACACTAACTATGGCTACACCTTC. The chain recombines TRBV5-1 with TRBJ1-2; unclear D gene. V gave up 3 bases and J gave up 0 bases, with 3 bases separating them. Germline V gene data show CDR1 as SGHRS and CDR2 as YFSETQ. The CDR3 loop spans 12 amino acids.

The genes are TRBV4-1 and TRBJ2-5, with TRBD2 matching 7 bases. The ends lost 1 base at V and 7 bases at J; junction bases unmatched: 9. Germline assignment: CDR1 MGHRA and CDR2 YSYEKL. The length of the CDR3 is 15 residues. CDR3 nucleotide sequence: TGCGCCAGCAGCCAAGTTGGTCTAGCGGTCGTGACCCAGTACTTC. It yields the protein CASSQVGLAVVTQYF.

This sequence joins TRBV6-5 and TRBJ1-3; tentatively, D is TRBD1 (6 bases). The V gene's germline CDR1 is MNHEY and CDR2 SVGAGI. V dropped 0 bases and J dropped 3 bases, with 6 bases sitting between them. CDR3 size: 14 residues. CDR3 DNA: TGTGCCAGCAGTTACTCCAGGGGTGGAAACACCATATATTTT. This gives the protein CASSYSRGGNTIYF.

This chain joins TRBV19 and TRBJ1-1, with 12 bases fitting TRBD1. The CDR3 is made up of 16 amino acids. Germline CDR1 and CDR2: LNHDA and SQIVND (reference sequence). The V gene end was trimmed by 9 bases and the J gene end by 0 bases; junction bases not matched to a gene: 8. The CDR3 DNA reads TGTGCCAGCAAACTAGGGACAGGGGGCTTGAACACTGAAGCTTTCTTT. Its translation is CASKLGTGGLNTEAFF.

The V gene is TRBV5-1, the J gene TRBJ2-7; TRBD2 aligns across 7 bases. CDR1 is SGHRS and CDR2 is YFSETQ in the germline V gene. V lost 7 bases and J lost 0; bases outside the gene matches: 1. The CDR3 is made up of 12 amino acids. The CDR3 reads CASGEGSYEQYF. The CDR3 bases are TGCGCCAGCGGGGAGGGCTCCTACGAGCAGTACTTC.

The chain joins TRBV19 to TRBJ2-3; perhaps D is TRBD1 or TRBD2 (5 bases each). The CDR3 length is 16 residues. V shed 0 bases and J shed 4 bases, with 14 bases lying between them. Germline V lookup: CDR1 LNHDA, CDR2 SQIVND (reference sequence). CDR3 sequence reads: CASSIDLGRASDTQYF. CDR3 in DNA: TGTGCCAGTAGTATAGATCTGGGACGGGCCTCAGATACGCAGTATTTT.

In regard to this clone: One junction end does not reproduce the germline sequence, and a read error may be involved. The V and J genes are TRBV7-9 and TRBJ2-7; 7 bases agree with TRBD2. Germline values: CDR1 SEHNR, CDR2 FQNEAQ (reference sequence). This CDR3 is built from 13 residues. The CDR3 DNA reads as TGTGCCAACAGCTTAGGGCGGGAGAGGGAGCAGTACTTC. It codes for CANSLGREREQYF. Full variable domain (missing parts from reference TRBV7-9 and TRBJ2-7): DTGVSQNPRHKITKRGQNVTFRCDPISEHNRLYWYRQTLGQGPEFLTYFQNEAQLEKSRLLSDRFSAERPKGSFSTLEIQRTEQGDSAMYLCANSLGREREQYFGPGTRLTVT.

The CDR3 sequence: CASSEVRGVGNTIYF. CDR3 nucleotide sequence: TGTGCCAGCAGTGAAGTTAGGGGCGTTGGAAACACCATATATTTT. This chain uses TRBV6-1 with TRBJ1-3, with TRBD1 as a possible D gene (5 bases). Per the germline V gene, CDR1 is MNHNS and CDR2 is SASEGT. This CDR3 has 15 amino acids. Trimming removed 1 base from V and 3 bases from J, with 10 bases in between.

V is TRBV19 and J is TRBJ1-4; TRBD1 agrees at 10 bases. Trimming cost V 5 bases and J 8 bases; bases outside gene matches: 8. CDR1 and CDR2 from the germline V gene are LNHDA and SQIVND (reference sequence). CDR3 length: 15 amino acids. The CDR3 spells CASSRDRGQREKLFF. The CDR3 region has the DNA TGTGCCAGTAGTCGTGACAGGGGGCAAAGAGAAAAACTGTTTTTT.

The chain recombines TRBV7-2 with TRBJ2-1; D is uncertain. Germline assignment: CDR1 SGHTA and CDR2 FQGNSA. The CDR3 is made up of 14 amino acids. Trimming shortened V by 0 bases and J by 7 bases, and 10 bases separated the two germline ends. In DNA, the CDR3 is TGTGCCAGCAGCTTAGCAGGGAATCGAAATGAGCAGTTCTTC. It encodes CASSLAGNRNEQFF.

The V call is TRBV6-5, the J call TRBJ2-3, with D uncertain. CDR1 MNHEY and CDR2 SVGAGI come from the germline V gene. The CDR3 runs to 13 residues. Trimming took 0 bases from V and 2 from J, leaving 3 bases between them. CDR3 loop: CASSYSNTDTQYF. The CDR3 DNA reads TGTGCCAGCAGTTACTCCAACACAGATACGCAGTATTTT.

Only one count was recorded for this clone. This chain connects TRBV10-3 to TRBJ1-2, with D possibly matching TRBD1 (5 bases). Germline V CDR1 and CDR2: ENHRY, SYGVKD. CDR3 length equals 14 residues. V was shortened by 5 bases and J by 4 bases, with 14 bases between the two germline ends. The CDR3, as DNA: TGTGCCATCAGTTCTGACCGGGGCCTCTATGGCTACACCTTC. Translating it yields CAISSDRGLYGYTF.

The chain carries TRBV3-2 and TRBJ2-7. TRBV3-2 is a known pseudogene. The CDR3 spans 8 residues. The CDR3 DNA reads as TGTGCCGCTTACGAGCAGTACTTC. It specifies CAAYEQYF.

The chain combines TRBV6-1 with TRBJ1-6, with D uncertain. The CDR3 spans 13 residues. The germline gives CDR1 MNHNS, CDR2 SASEGT. V gave up 2 bases and J gave up 13 bases, with 12 bases separating them. The CDR3: CASSEQVVKPLHF. For the CDR3, the DNA is TGTGCCAGCAGTGAACAGGTAGTGAAGCCCCTCCACTTT.

CDR3 sequence (DNA): TGTGCTAGTGGCTTGCACACAGATACGCAGTATTTT. It translates to CASGLHTDTQYF. V gene TRBV12-5 combines with J gene TRBJ2-3, with D unresolved. Germline V CDR1 and CDR2: LGHNT, FRNRAP. This CDR3 is built from 12 residues. The V end lost 6 bases, the J end lost 2 bases, and 6 bases lay between the germline ends.